Listed below are T cell receptor beta chains from one sample, sequenced in a study of beta chain features in type 1 diabetes. The assay was immunoSEQ multiplex PCR, and TCRdb's table has in-frame clones only and misses some. This table has about 260,000 clones, 20% appearing once. Sequencing was performed on naive CD4+ T cells from blood. The receptors originated from a woman in her thirties or forties with type 1 diabetes. Both conserved end residues are part of each CDR3. A D gene is named only where the DNA matches it firmly. The size field is filled for only some rows; it gives once, few, many or a size class.

>TRBJ1-1|.|TRBV20-1|11|few
CSAPRRTEAFF
TGCAGTGCTCCGAGGCGGACTGAAGCTTTCTTT
>TRBJ2-2|.|TRBV6-6|14|few
CASSYPQRGGELFF
TGTGCCAGCAGTTACCCGCAGCGTGGTGGGGAGCTGTTTTTT
>TRBJ2-2|.|TRBV19|15|.
CASSPTSYYTGELFF
TGTGCCAGTAGTCCCACTAGTTATTACACCGGGGAGCTGTTTTTT
>TRBJ2-7|.|TRBV18|12|.
CASSPGGAEQYF
TGTGCCAGCTCACCAGGGGGGGCCGAGCAGTACTTC
>TRBJ1-6|TRBD1|TRBV6-5|14|.
CASSYRQGDSPLHF
TGTGCCAGCAGTTATCGGCAGGGGGATTCACCCCTCCACTTT
>TRBJ1-5|.|TRBV28|15|few
CASGPLAGANQPQHF
TGTGCCAGCGGTCCTCTTGCAGGGGCAAATCAGCCCCAGCATTTT
>TRBJ2-7|.|TRBV21-1|15|few
CASSKGGRGSYEQYF
TGTGCCAGCAGCAAAGGCGGCAGGGGCTCCTACGAGCAGTACTTC
>TRBJ2-5|.|TRBV7-2|16|few
CASSSQGGGNQETQYF
TGTGCCAGCAGCTCGCAGGGAGGAGGGAACCAAGAGACCCAGTACTTC
>TRBJ2-3|TRBD1|TRBV5-1|14|few
CASSTRQGPDTQYF
TGCGCCAGCAGCACTCGACAGGGGCCAGATACGCAGTATTTT
>TRBJ1-2|.|TRBV28|12|.
CASSFFEYGYTF
TGTGCCAGCAGTTTTTTCGAGTATGGCTACACCTTC
>TRBJ1-4|TRBD1|TRBV9|13|.
CASSGTGGEKLFF
TGTGCCAGCAGCGGGACAGGGGGAGAAAAACTGTTTTTT
>TRBJ2-2|.|TRBV4-2|14|.
CASSQDSGNGELFF
TGTGCCAGCAGCCAAGATTCCGGGAACGGGGAGCTGTTTTTT
>TRBJ1-2|TRBD1|TRBV28|14|few
CASSSEGADYGYTF
TGTGCCAGCAGTTCAGAGGGGGCAGACTATGGCTACACCTTC
>TRBJ2-6|.|TRBV9|19|few
CASSVVPGRGTSGANVLTF
TGTGCCAGCAGCGTAGTCCCAGGCCGGGGTACCTCTGGGGCCAACGTCCTGACTTTC
>TRBJ1-1|.|TRBV11-2|15|few
CASSRPRAGNTEAFF
TGTGCCAGCAGCCGTCCGAGGGCAGGGAACACTGAAGCTTTCTTT
>TRBJ1-6|.|TRBV28|12|.
CASSVGNSPLHF
TGTGCCAGCAGTGTCGGTAATTCACCCCTCCACTTT
>TRBJ1-5|.|TRBV7-8|16|.
CASSPQGADGNQPQHF
TGTGCCAGCAGCCCTCAGGGCGCGGATGGCAATCAGCCCCAGCATTTT
>TRBJ1-2|TRBD1|TRBV18|14|few
CASSPTGGIYGYTF
TGTGCCAGCTCACCTACAGGGGGAATATATGGCTACACCTTC
>TRBJ1-1|TRBD1|TRBV28|16|.
CASSLTDRGGHTEAFF
TGTGCCAGCAGTCTAACGGACAGGGGGGGTCACACTGAAGCTTTCTTT
>TRBJ2-1|.|TRBV7-2|15|.
CASRPDSGRGNEQFF
TGTGCCAGCAGGCCAGACAGTGGAAGGGGCAATGAGCAGTTCTTC
>TRBJ2-5|TRBD2|TRBV29-1|14|few
CSVSSGAGAETQYF
TGCAGCGTATCTAGTGGGGCGGGAGCGGAGACCCAGTACTTC
>TRBJ2-7|.|TRBV5-5|12|.
CASSRYSYEQYF
TGTGCCAGCAGTCGTTACTCCTACGAGCAGTACTTC
>TRBJ1-2|.|TRBV6-4|14|.
CASRSTGSSYGYTF
TGTGCCAGCAGGAGCACCGGTTCGAGCTATGGCTACACCTTC
>TRBJ2-2|.|TRBV6-1|16|few
CASSVQPQGNTGELFF
TGTGCCAGCAGTGTTCAACCCCAGGGGAACACCGGGGAGCTGTTTTTT
>TRBJ1-3|.|TRBV7-9|14|.
CASSTTGSGNTIYF
TGTGCCAGCAGCACAACAGGCTCTGGAAACACCATATATTTT
>TRBJ2-1|.|TRBV29-1|14|few
CSVAVGAIYNEQFF
TGCAGCGTTGCAGTAGGGGCCATCTACAATGAGCAGTTCTTC
>TRBJ2-5|TRBD1|TRBV2|14|.
CASSDPGGVETQYF
TGTGCCAGCAGTGACCCAGGGGGCGTAGAGACCCAGTACTTC
>TRBJ2-1|TRBD2|TRBV9|16|few
CASSPSSGSGVDEQFF
TGTGCCAGCAGCCCCAGTAGCGGGAGCGGCGTCGATGAGCAGTTCTTC
>TRBJ2-5|.|TRBV9|14|.
CASSVAVFQETQYF
TGTGCCAGCAGCGTAGCGGTCTTCCAAGAGACCCAGTACTTC
>TRBJ2-1|TRBD2|TRBV6-5|15|.
CATLLLAGGGNEQFF
TGTGCCACCCTTTTACTAGCGGGAGGAGGGAATGAGCAGTTCTTC
>TRBJ1-4|TRBD1|TRBV6-1|13|.
CASRPQGFEKLFF
TGTGCCAGCAGACCACAGGGGTTTGAAAAACTGTTTTTT
>TRBJ2-2|.|TRBV5-4|15|few
CASSLRTANTGELFF
TGTGCCAGCAGCTTGAGGACAGCGAACACCGGGGAGCTGTTTTTT
>TRBJ1-5|.|TRBV7-9|12|.
CASSSGDQPQHF
TGTGCCAGCAGCTCCGGGGATCAGCCCCAGCATTTT
>TRBJ1-1|.|TRBV7-8|17|few
CASSLAGPGERNTEAFF
TGTGCCAGCAGCTTAGCGGGGCCAGGGGAAAGAAACACTGAAGCTTTCTTT
>TRBJ2-5|.|TRBV19|12|few
CASRSGQETQYF
TGTGCCAGTAGATCGGGTCAAGAGACCCAGTACTTC
>TRBJ2-7|.|TRBV27|14|few
CASSLDGSRYEQYF
TGTGCCAGCAGTTTGGACGGGAGCCGATACGAGCAGTACTTC
>TRBJ1-5|.|TRBV5-1|14|.
CASSLVGGDQPQHF
TGCGCCAGCAGCTTGGTTGGGGGGGATCAGCCCCAGCATTTT
>TRBJ1-2|.|TRBV9|16|few
CASSVGNSLFNYGYTF
TGTGCCAGCAGCGTAGGCAACAGTCTATTTAACTATGGCTACACCTTC
>TRBJ1-1|.|TRBV5-1|16|.
CASSWGSGTQNTEAFF
TGCGCCAGCAGCTGGGGTTCCGGGACACAGAACACTGAAGCTTTCTTT
>TRBJ2-7|TRBD2|TRBV10-3|13|.
CAISLAGGYEQYF
TGTGCCATCAGTCTAGCGGGGGGCTACGAGCAGTACTTC